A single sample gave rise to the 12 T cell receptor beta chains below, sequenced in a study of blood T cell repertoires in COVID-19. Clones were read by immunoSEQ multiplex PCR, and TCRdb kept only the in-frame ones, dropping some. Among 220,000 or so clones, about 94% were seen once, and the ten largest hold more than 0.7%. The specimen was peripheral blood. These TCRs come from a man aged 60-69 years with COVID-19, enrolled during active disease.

The CDR3: CASTSRGETYGYTF. The CDR3 nucleotides are TGTGCCAGCACCTCAAGAGGAGAGACCTATGGCTACACCTTC. This chain joins TRBV28 and TRBJ1-2; D remains ambiguous. Deletions cut 7 bases from V and 4 bases from J, with 16 bases between. Germline CDR1 and CDR2: MDHEN and SYDVKM. The CDR3 is 14 amino acids.

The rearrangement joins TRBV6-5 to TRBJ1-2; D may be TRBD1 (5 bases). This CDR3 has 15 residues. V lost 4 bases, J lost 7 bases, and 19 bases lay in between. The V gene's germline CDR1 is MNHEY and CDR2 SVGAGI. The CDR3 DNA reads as TGTGCCAGCAGTTTCTCGGGGAGGGGATACCGTGGCTACACCTTC. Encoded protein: CASSFSGRGYRGYTF.

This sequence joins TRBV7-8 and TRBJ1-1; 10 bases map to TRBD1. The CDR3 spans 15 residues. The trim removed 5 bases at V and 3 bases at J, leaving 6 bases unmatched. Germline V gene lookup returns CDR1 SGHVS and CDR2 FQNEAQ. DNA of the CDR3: TGTGCCAGCAGCCGACAGGGGGCTAGTTACACTGAAGCTTTCTTT. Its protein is CASSRQGASYTEAFF.

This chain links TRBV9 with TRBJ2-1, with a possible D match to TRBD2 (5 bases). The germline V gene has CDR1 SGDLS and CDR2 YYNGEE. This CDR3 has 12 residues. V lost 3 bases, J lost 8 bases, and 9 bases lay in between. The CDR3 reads CASSEDFYEQFF. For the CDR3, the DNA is TGTGCCAGCAGCGAGGACTTCTATGAGCAGTTCTTC.

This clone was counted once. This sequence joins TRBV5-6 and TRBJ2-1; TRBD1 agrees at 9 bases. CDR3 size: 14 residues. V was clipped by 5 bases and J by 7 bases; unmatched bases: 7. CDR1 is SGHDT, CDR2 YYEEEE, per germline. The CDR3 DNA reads TGTGCCAGCAGGACAGGGGGTTCCGCGAATGAGCAGTTCTTC. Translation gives CASRTGGSANEQFF.

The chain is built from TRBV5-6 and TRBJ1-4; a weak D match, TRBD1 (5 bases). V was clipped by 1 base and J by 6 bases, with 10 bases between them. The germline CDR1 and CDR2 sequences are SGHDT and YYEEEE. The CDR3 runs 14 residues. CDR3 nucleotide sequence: TGTGCCAGCAGCTTGATGGGGCCGGATGAAAAACTGTTTTTT. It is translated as CASSLMGPDEKLFF.

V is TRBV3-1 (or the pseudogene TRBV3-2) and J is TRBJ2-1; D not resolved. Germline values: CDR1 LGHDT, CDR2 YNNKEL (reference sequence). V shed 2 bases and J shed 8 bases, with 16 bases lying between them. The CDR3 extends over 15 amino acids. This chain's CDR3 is CASSQPKRVLDEQFF. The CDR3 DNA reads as TGTGCCAGCAGCCAACCCAAGCGCGTCTTGGATGAGCAGTTCTTC.

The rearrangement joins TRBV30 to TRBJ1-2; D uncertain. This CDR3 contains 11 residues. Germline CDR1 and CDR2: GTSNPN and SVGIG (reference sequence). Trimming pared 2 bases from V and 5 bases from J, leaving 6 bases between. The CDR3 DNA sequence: TGTGCCTGGAGTTCTCCGTATGGCTACACCTTC. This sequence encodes CAWSSPYGYTF.

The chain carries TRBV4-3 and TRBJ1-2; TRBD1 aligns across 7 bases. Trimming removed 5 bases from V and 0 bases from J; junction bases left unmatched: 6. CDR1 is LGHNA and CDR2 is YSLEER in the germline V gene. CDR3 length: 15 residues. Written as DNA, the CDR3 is TGCGCCAGCAGCAGAGGGACAGCTACTAACTATGGCTACACCTTC. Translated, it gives CASSRGTATNYGYTF.

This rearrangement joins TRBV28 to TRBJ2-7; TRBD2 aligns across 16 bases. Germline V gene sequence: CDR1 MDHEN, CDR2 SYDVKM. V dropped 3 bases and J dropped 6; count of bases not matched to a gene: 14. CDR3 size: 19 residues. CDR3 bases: TGTGCCAGCAGTTTGGCACGCTATGGGACTAGCGGGAGGGCCGGCGAGCAGTACTTC. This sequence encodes CASSLARYGTSGRAGEQYF.

This chain's CDR3 is CASSPGTGGAYEQYF. CDR3 nucleotides: TGTGCCAGCTCACCTGGGACAGGGGGGGCCTACGAGCAGTACTTC. The V gene is TRBV18, the J gene TRBJ2-7, with TRBD1 identical over 11 bases. Germline CDR1 is KGHSH and CDR2 is LQKENI. This CDR3 spans 15 amino acids. Losses at the gene ends were 3 bases for V and 2 bases for J; bases not matched to a gene: 3.

This CDR3 is CASSPTNSRQYF. The CDR3 nucleotides read TGTGCCAGCAGCCCGACTAATTCTCGGCAGTATTTT. The chain uses TRBV28 and TRBJ2-3; D possibly corresponds to TRBD2 (5 bases). Germline V CDR1 and CDR2: MDHEN, SYDVKM. The CDR3 runs to 12 residues. V lost 6 bases and J 11 bases, leaving 15 bases between the germline ends.